The 29 T cell receptor beta chains given below trace back to one sample, sequenced in a study of identical twins. TCRdb ran MiXCR on the 5' RACE reads and lists one entry per CDR3 protein. The sample has approximately 1.8 million distinct CDR3 sequences; around a third are singletons. The source material was cord blood. The receptors originated from a newborn girl in good health.

This clonotype appeared many times. V usage is TRBV27 and J usage is TRBJ2-5; D unclear. The CDR3 is 14 residues long. The V gene lost 2 bases and the J gene lost 1 base, with 8 bases spanning the gap. Germline V gene sequence: CDR1 MNHEY, CDR2 SMNVEV (reference sequence). Here the CDR3 DNA reads TGTGCCAGCAGTTTAGGCAACAGCCAAGAGACCCAGTACTTC. Translated, it gives CASSLGNSQETQYF.

In this sample, this clonotype turned up a few times. A junction boundary mismatches the germline segment, possibly from a read error. This chain uses TRBV10-3 with TRBJ2-7; D possibly uses TRBD1 or TRBD2 (5 bases each). Per the germline V gene, CDR1 is ENHRY and CDR2 is SYGVKD. This CDR3 comprises 13 residues. CDR3 DNA sequence: TGTGCCTTCAGTCGGGACGGATCCCACGAGCAGTACTTC. It yields the protein CAFSRDGSHEQYF.

This clonotype was found a few times. V is TRBV29-1 and J is TRBJ1-2; 8 bases match TRBD1. Germline V gene sequence: CDR1 SQVTM, CDR2 ANQGSEA. V shed 4 bases and J 3 bases; nucleotides not matched to a gene: 10. The CDR3 spans 15 residues. This CDR3 reads CSVGQGKARYYGYTF. The CDR3, as DNA: TGCAGCGTTGGACAGGGGAAAGCACGCTACTATGGCTACACCTTC.

This clonotype was observed a handful of times. V and J are TRBV10-3 and TRBJ2-3; D may be TRBD2 (5 bases). V lost 3 bases to trimming and J lost 0 bases, with 10 bases between them. CDR3 length equals 15 residues. Germline-derived CDR1 and CDR2 are ENHRY and SYGVKD. CDR3 in DNA: TGTGCCATCAGTGACTTTGGCGGGAGCACAGATACGCAGTATTTT. Its translation is CAISDFGGSTDTQYF.

The chain carries TRBV7-9 and TRBJ2-1, with a possible D match to TRBD2 (6 bases). The CDR3 extends over 12 amino acids. Deletions cut 0 bases from V and 12 bases from J, with 9 bases between. Germline V gene sequence: CDR1 SEHNR, CDR2 FQNEAQ (reference sequence). In DNA, the CDR3 is TGTGCCAGCAGCTTAGCCACTAGCTTGCAGTTCTTC. This sequence encodes CASSLATSLQFF.

V is TRBV29-1 and J is TRBJ2-7; D uncertain. Germline CDR1 reads SQVTM; CDR2 reads ANQGSEA. V was cut by 3 bases and J by 6 bases, with 12 bases left in between. The CDR3 is 12 amino acids. CDR3 in DNA: TGCAGCGTTGAGGTTGGGGATTGCGAGCAGTACTTC. Translating it yields CSVEVGDCEQYF.

The chain joins TRBV6-6 to TRBJ2-7, with a weak D call TRBD1 (5 bases). Trimming left V 7 bases short and J 3 bases short, with 13 bases between. This CDR3 spans 13 amino acids. Looked up from germline, CDR1 is MNHNY and CDR2 is SVGAGI (reference sequence). The CDR3 nucleotides read TGTGCCAGCACCTTCGACAGTTACTACGAGCAGTACTTC. Its protein product is CASTFDSYYEQYF.

This clonotype was counted a few times. The CDR3 DNA sequence: TGTGCCAGCAGCCGCTCAACTAGCGGGGGCTATCAAGAGACCCAGTACTTC. Translated: CASSRSTSGGYQETQYF. V and J are TRBV4-2 and TRBJ2-5; TRBD2 matches 11 bases. The CDR3 runs 17 residues. Trimming at V came to 4 bases and at J to 2 bases, leaving 9 bases not matched to a gene. Germline V gene lookup returns CDR1 LGHNA and CDR2 YNFKEQ.

This clonotype appeared a few times. CDR3 DNA: TGCAGTGCTAAAGTCGCCGGTGAAAAACTGTTTTTT. Protein sequence: CSAKVAGEKLFF. The chain employs TRBV20-1 and TRBJ1-4, with D unresolved. Trimming took off 4 bases at V and 7 bases at J, with 10 bases between the two ends. From germline, CDR1 is DFQATT and CDR2 SNEGSKA (reference sequence). The CDR3 is 12 residues long.

This clonotype showed up just a few times. CDR3 residues: CASTARQANTEAFF. The CDR3 DNA is TGCGCCAGCACCGCCAGACAGGCGAACACTGAAGCTTTCTTT. V is TRBV4-1 and J is TRBJ1-1, with D possibly matching TRBD1 (6 bases). Germline loops: CDR1 MGHRA, CDR2 YSYEKL. The V end was cut by 7 bases, the J end by 1 base, with 13 bases between. This CDR3 comprises 14 residues.

This clonotype was counted a few times. The chain recombines TRBV7-9 with TRBJ2-3; D is ambiguous. The length of the CDR3 is 16 residues. The V gene lost 1 base and the J gene lost 0 bases, with 11 bases spanning the gap. CDR1 SEHNR and CDR2 FQNEAQ come from the germline V gene (reference sequence). CDR3 region: CASSLVKSASTDTQYF. In DNA, the CDR3 is TGTGCCAGCAGCTTAGTGAAGAGCGCTAGCACAGATACGCAGTATTTT. Full variable domain (missing parts from reference TRBV7-9 and TRBJ2-3): DTGVSQNPRHKITKRGQNVTFRCDPISEHNRLYWYRQTLGQGPEFLTYFQNEAQLEKSRLLSDRFSAERPKGSFSTLEIQRTEQGDSAMYLCASSLVKSASTDTQYFGPGTRLTVL.

V is TRBV30 and J is TRBJ2-7; D ambiguous. The CDR3 length is 11 residues. V lost 2 bases, J lost 3 bases, and 5 bases lay in between. Germline V gene lookup returns CDR1 GTSNPN and CDR2 SVGIG (reference sequence). CDR3 nucleotides: TGTGCCTGGAGTCATGGCTACGAGCAGTACTTC. It translates to CAWSHGYEQYF.

The rearrangement joins TRBV20-1 to TRBJ1-2, with D possibly being TRBD1 (6 bases). The germline V and J ends were trimmed by 5 bases and 8 bases, with 30 bases remaining between them. There are 17 residues in the CDR3. Germline-derived CDR1 and CDR2 are DFQATT and SNEGSKA (reference sequence). The CDR3: CSARVRQVLGPLKGYTF. The CDR3 DNA sequence: TGCAGTGCTCGGGTTCGACAGGTTCTTGGCCCACTCAAGGGCTACACCTTC.

This clonotype was observed a handful of times. Mismatch with germline at one junction end may stem from a read error. The J gene is TRBJ1-2, the V gene TRBV20-1, with a tentative D call TRBD1 (6 bases). The CDR3 sequence is 16 residues long. The V gene's germline CDR1 is DFQATT and CDR2 SNEGSKA (reference sequence). The CDR3 loop is CSARAQGRSPNYGYTF. The CDR3 DNA reads TGCAGTGCGAGAGCACAGGGAAGGTCCCCTAACTATGGCTACACCTTC.

CDR3 amino acids: CASSYRGPGFYEQYF. The CDR3 DNA is TGTGCCAGCAGCTATCGAGGTCCCGGATTCTACGAGCAGTACTTC. V usage is TRBV27 and J usage is TRBJ2-7; no reliable D call. This CDR3 is built from 15 residues. V was cut by 6 bases and J by 3 bases, with 18 bases left in between. Per germline, CDR1 MNHEY and CDR2 SMNVEV (reference sequence).

This clonotype was detected a few times. The chain joins TRBV9 to TRBJ2-7; D remains unclear. The last part of the DNA fits TRBJ2-5 better; the J call may be wrong. CDR1 and CDR2 (germline): SGDLS, YYNGEE. The CDR3 has 15 residues. The CDR3 loop reads CASSVEAAVGETQYF. As DNA, the CDR3 is TGTGCCAGCAGCGTAGAGGCAGCCGTAGGAGAGACCCAGTACTTC.

The J gene is TRBJ1-3, the V gene TRBV28; D gene unclear. V lost 4 bases and J 4 bases, leaving 17 bases between the germline ends. Germline loops: CDR1 MDHEN, CDR2 SYDVKM. CDR3 size: 16 residues. The CDR3 sequence is CASSWVSLKGGNTIYF. In DNA form, the CDR3 reads TGTGCCAGCAGTTGGGTCAGTCTGAAGGGAGGAAACACCATATATTTT.

The J gene is TRBJ2-5, the V gene TRBV20-1; maybe TRBD2 (6 bases). Germline CDR1 reads DFQATT; CDR2 reads SNEGSKA (reference sequence). The length of the CDR3 is 12 residues. In nucleotides, the CDR3 is TGCAGCCACCGGGGGTACCAAGAGACCCAGTACTTC. Translation gives CSHRGYQETQYF.

The gene calls are TRBV20-1 and TRBJ2-1; D is uncertain. CDR1 is DFQATT and CDR2 is SNEGSKA in the germline V gene (reference sequence). V lost 1 base and J 8 bases, leaving 21 bases between the germline ends. The CDR3 loop spans 16 amino acids. The CDR3 nucleotides read TGCAGTGCTAGAGGAGGTGATTTGGGTCCCCGGCATGAGCAGTTCTTC. This gives the protein CSARGGDLGPRHEQFF.

The chain has TRBV12-3 or TRBV12-4 and TRBJ2-3; D uncertain. The CDR3 contains 12 residues. V lost 4 bases to trimming and J lost 9 bases, with 11 bases between them. The CDR3 spells CASSYRAMTQYF. CDR3 DNA: TGTGCCAGCAGTTACCGGGCTATGACGCAGTATTTT.

There are a few counts of this clonotype. The chain combines TRBV5-1 with TRBJ1-1, with 7 nucleotides matching TRBD1. CDR3 length: 14 residues. Trimming cost V 0 bases and J 5 bases; bases outside gene matches: 4. Looked up from germline, CDR1 is SGHRS and CDR2 is YFSETQ. This CDR3 reads CASSLEEGATEAFF. CDR3 coding DNA: TGCGCCAGCAGCTTGGAGGAGGGGGCGACTGAAGCTTTCTTT.

V gene TRBV4-1 combines with J gene TRBJ2-1; 12 bases fit TRBD2. V gave up 1 base and J gave up 0 bases; unmatched junction bases: 7. Per the germline V gene, CDR1 is MGHRA and CDR2 is YSYEKL. There are 19 residues in the CDR3. CDR3 nucleotide sequence: TGCGCCAGCAGCCAAGCTCCGACTAGCGGGAGAAGCTCCTACAATGAGCAGTTCTTC. It translates to CASSQAPTSGRSSYNEQFF.

V and J are TRBV28 and TRBJ2-1; no firm D call. V lost 8 bases and J 5 bases, leaving 10 bases between the germline ends. Germline loops: CDR1 MDHEN, CDR2 SYDVKM. This CDR3 is built from 12 residues. CDR3: CASRWAHNEQFF. CDR3 coding DNA: TGTGCCAGCCGCTGGGCCCACAATGAGCAGTTCTTC.

Many counts were recorded for this clonotype. This rearrangement joins TRBV20-1 to TRBJ2-4, with D tentatively TRBD2 (5 bases). The CDR3 covers 11 residues. Germline values: CDR1 DFQATT, CDR2 SNEGSKA (reference sequence). V gave up 5 bases and J gave up 3 bases, with 5 bases separating them. This chain's CDR3 is CSARDKNIQYF. The CDR3 DNA reads as TGCAGTGCTCGGGACAAAAACATTCAGTACTTC.

This clonotype was detected only once. The chain combines TRBV6-1 with TRBJ1-2, with D unclear. The germline V and J ends were trimmed by 8 bases and 6 bases, with 19 bases remaining between them. Germline CDR1 is MNHNS and CDR2 is SASEGT. This CDR3 region has 14 residues. Here the CDR3 DNA reads TGTGCCAGCCTAAGTGGACGTGGGCTCCATGGCTACACCTTC. Translated: CASLSGRGLHGYTF.

In this sample, this clonotype turned up once. A read error may produce the germline difference seen at one junction end. V usage is TRBV27 and J usage is TRBJ1-6, with 9 bases lining up with TRBD1. Germline V gives CDR1 MNHEY, CDR2 SMNVEV (reference sequence). The CDR3 runs 14 residues. CDR3 region: CASTWTGENSPFHF. The CDR3 bases are TGTGCCAGCACCTGGACAGGGGAAAATTCACCCTTCCACTTT.

There are a few counts of this clonotype. J is TRBJ1-1 and V is TRBV7-2; D uncertain. Germline V gene data show CDR1 as SGHTA and CDR2 as FQGNSA. The CDR3 sequence is 13 residues long. Trimming stripped 2 bases from V and 4 bases from J, with 8 bases between. CDR3 loop: CASSLSQVTEAFF. The CDR3 DNA reads TGTGCCAGCAGCTTATCCCAAGTCACTGAAGCTTTCTTT.

The chain is built from TRBV12-5 and TRBJ2-3; D call uncertain. CDR3 length: 11 residues. Trimming took off 3 bases at V and 6 bases at J, with 4 bases between the two ends. Germline CDR1 and CDR2: LGHNT and FRNRAP. CDR3 sequence: CASGFGDTQYF. For the CDR3, the DNA is TGTGCTAGTGGTTTCGGGGATACGCAGTATTTT.

The chain couples TRBV6-5 to TRBJ1-1, with D tentatively TRBD1 (6 bases). Germline V gives CDR1 MNHEY, CDR2 SVGAGI. The V end was cut by 6 bases, the J end by 1 base, with 15 bases between. This CDR3 is 15 amino acids long. In DNA, the CDR3 is TGTGCCAGCAGCCGCAGACGGGGGCAGAACACTGAAGCTTTCTTT. Translation: CASSRRRGQNTEAFF.